The rows below give T cell receptor beta chains drawn from one sample of a study of blood T cell repertoires in COVID-19. Libraries were prepared by immunoSEQ multiplex PCR; TCRdb keeps only in-frame clonotypes and omits some of them. The sample records about 200,000 clones, around four fifths being singletons. Input material: peripheral blood. The receptors were sampled from a man aged 55 to 69 with COVID-19, enrolled during active disease. CDR3s include the opening cysteine and the closing phenylalanine or tryptophan. D genes are given only for firm matches. Where a row states a size, it is once, few, many or the class of an expanded clone; other rows omit it.

d_gene	v_gene	j_gene	abundance	CDR3aa	CDR3nt
NA	TRBV28	TRBJ2-1	NA	CASSGLTYNEQFF	TGTGCCAGCAGCGGACTGACCTACAATGAGCAGTTCTTC
NA	TRBV30	TRBJ1-2	NA	CAWSGSGGSGYTF	TGTGCCTGGAGTGGGTCGGGGGGCTCTGGCTACACCTTC
TRBD2	TRBV10-3	TRBJ2-2	NA	CAISGGGTINTGELFF	TGTGCCATCAGCGGGGGGGGTACCATTAACACCGGGGAGCTGTTTTTT
TRBD1	TRBV11-3	TRBJ2-1	NA	CASSYAGTGSSEQFF	TGTGCCAGCAGCTACGCCGGGACAGGGAGTAGTGAGCAGTTCTTC
NA	TRBV11-2	TRBJ2-1	NA	CASSLRRSSYNEQFF	TGTGCCAGCAGCTTAAGGAGGAGCTCCTACAATGAGCAGTTCTTC
NA	TRBV6-1	TRBJ1-1	NA	CASSEVRQTEAFF	TGTGCCAGCAGTGAAGTTCGTCAGACTGAAGCTTTCTTT
NA	TRBV5-4	TRBJ1-1	once	CASSPRGAEAFF	TGTGCCAGCAGCCCGCGGGGGGCTGAAGCTTTCTTT
TRBD2	TRBV25-1	TRBJ2-2	NA	CASSERLAGYTGELFF	TGTGCCAGCAGTGAAAGGCTAGCGGGATACACCGGGGAGCTGTTTTTT
NA	TRBV5-4	TRBJ2-1	NA	CASSLEAGLDNEQFF	TGTGCCAGCAGCTTGGAGGCAGGGCTCGACAATGAGCAGTTCTTC
TRBD1	TRBV3-1/TRBV3-2	TRBJ2-7	NA	CASSYRQGAVNEQYF	TGTGCCAGCAGCTACCGACAGGGGGCGGTTAACGAGCAGTACTTC
TRBD1	TRBV10-3	TRBJ2-5	NA	CAISEPGQQRQETQYF	TGTGCCATCAGTGAGCCGGGACAGCAAAGACAAGAGACCCAGTACTTC
NA	TRBV10-3	TRBJ1-2	few	CAISARQPHRDPNYGYTF	TGTGCCATCAGTGCCCGACAGCCCCACAGAGATCCGAACTATGGCTACACCTTC
NA	TRBV6-1	TRBJ1-3	NA	CASSEISSGGALGNTIYF	TGTGCCAGCAGTGAAATAAGCAGTGGCGGGGCCTTGGGAAACACCATATATTTT
TRBD1	TRBV6-2/TRBV6-3	TRBJ2-1	NA	CASSKTGAGGEQFF	TGTGCCAGCAGTAAGACAGGTGCAGGGGGTGAGCAGTTCTTC
NA	TRBV3-1/TRBV3-2	TRBJ1-1	NA	CASSLRGADTEAFF	TGTGCCAGCAGCCTCAGGGGAGCGGACACTGAAGCTTTCTTT
NA	TRBV6-2/TRBV6-3	TRBJ1-1	once	CASSFLNRGLNAEAFF	TGTGCCAGCAGTTTCCTTAACCGGGGTTTGAACGCTGAAGCTTTCTTT
TRBD1	TRBV18	TRBJ1-1	once	CASSPRQGAENTEAFF	TGTGCCAGCTCACCCCGACAGGGGGCGGAGAACACTGAAGCTTTCTTT
NA	TRBV12-3/TRBV12-4	TRBJ2-5	NA	CASSFPGKETQYF	TGTGCCAGCAGTTTCCCAGGGAAAGAGACCCAGTACTTC